The clone carrying this T cell receptor beta chain was seen many times. These data come from a study of human T cells and chemical hapten exposure. One entry per CDR3 protein, called by TCRdb with MiXCR from the RACE reads. The table lists 95,000 to 150,000 distinct CDR3 sequences, around an eighth of them singletons. Time point indicated: pre-sensitization, week 0. This sample's treatment: therapeutic diphenylcyclopropenone sensitization with weekly scalp DPC. The material sequenced was whole blood, taken in connection with sensitization to the hapten diphenylcyclopropenone (DPC). This receptor was taken from a woman aged 18-29 years with alopecia areata. Some clones in this sample may be carry-over from other donors' samples.

CDR3 sequence (DNA): TGTGCCAGCAGCTTAGTAGGGCAGTCGAACACTGAAGCTTTCTTT. As protein: CASSLVGQSNTEAFF. The chain couples TRBV7-9 to TRBJ1-1; D call uncertain. Per the germline V gene, CDR1 is SEHNR and CDR2 is FQNEAQ (reference sequence). V dropped 1 base and J dropped 1 base, with 10 bases sitting between them. The CDR3 extends over 15 amino acids.